The T cell receptor (beta chain) under discussion was sequenced for a study of cytomegalovirus exposure and HLA in healthy donors. Trimming removed 0 bases at V and 4 bases at J, with 20 bases between. The V gene's germline CDR1 is SGHRS and CDR2 YFSETQ. The CDR3 sequence is 17 residues long. General observations from the study: Testing in vitro showed a few CMV-associated chains specific for CMV antigens.

On this clone itself: What it binds is not known.

Profiled with immunoSEQ multiplex PCR; TCRdb holds only in-frame clones, not every one. Among 65,000 to 75,000 clones, over 90% were seen once, and the ten largest hold approximately 3%. Sample: PBMCs. V is TRBV5-1 and J is TRBJ2-7, with TRBD2 as a possible D gene (7 bases). The receptor comes from a woman aged 18-30 years in good health and CMV-seropositive. The CDR3 region is CASSLVATGGLMYEQYF. In DNA, the CDR3 is TGCGCCAGCAGCTTGGTCGCCACGGGGGGCCTTATGTACGAGCAGTACTTC.